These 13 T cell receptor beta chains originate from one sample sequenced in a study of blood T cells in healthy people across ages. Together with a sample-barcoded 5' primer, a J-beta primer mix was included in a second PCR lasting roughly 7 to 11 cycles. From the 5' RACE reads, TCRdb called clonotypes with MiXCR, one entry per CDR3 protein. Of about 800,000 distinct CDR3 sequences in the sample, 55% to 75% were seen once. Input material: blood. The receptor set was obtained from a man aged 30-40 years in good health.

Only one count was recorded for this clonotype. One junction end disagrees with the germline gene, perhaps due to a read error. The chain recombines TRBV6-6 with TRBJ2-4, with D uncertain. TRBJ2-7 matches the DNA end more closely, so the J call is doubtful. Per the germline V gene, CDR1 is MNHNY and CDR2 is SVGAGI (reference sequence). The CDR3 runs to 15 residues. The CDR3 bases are TGTGTCAGCAGCCCCCGGGCAGGTTTCGCCTACGAGCAGTACTTC. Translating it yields CVSSPRAGFAYEQYF.

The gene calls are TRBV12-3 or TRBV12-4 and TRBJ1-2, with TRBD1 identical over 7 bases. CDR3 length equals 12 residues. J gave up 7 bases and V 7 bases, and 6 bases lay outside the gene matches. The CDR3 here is CASTEGARGYTF. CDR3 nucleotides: TGTGCCAGCACGGAGGGGGCGCGTGGCTACACCTTC.

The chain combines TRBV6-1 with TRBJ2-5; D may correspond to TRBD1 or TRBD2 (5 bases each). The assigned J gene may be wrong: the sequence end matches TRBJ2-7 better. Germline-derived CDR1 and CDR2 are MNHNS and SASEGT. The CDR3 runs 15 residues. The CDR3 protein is CASRPGTASSYEQYF. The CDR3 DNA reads TGTGCCAGCAGGCCCGGGACCGCAAGTTCCTACGAGCAGTACTTC.

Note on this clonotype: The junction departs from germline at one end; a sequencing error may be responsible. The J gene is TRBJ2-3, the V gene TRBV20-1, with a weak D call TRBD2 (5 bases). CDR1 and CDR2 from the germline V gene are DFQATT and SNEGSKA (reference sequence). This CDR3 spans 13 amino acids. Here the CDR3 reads CGASTRSPDTQYF. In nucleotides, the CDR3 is TGCGGTGCTAGCACTCGTAGTCCGGATACGCAGTATTTT.

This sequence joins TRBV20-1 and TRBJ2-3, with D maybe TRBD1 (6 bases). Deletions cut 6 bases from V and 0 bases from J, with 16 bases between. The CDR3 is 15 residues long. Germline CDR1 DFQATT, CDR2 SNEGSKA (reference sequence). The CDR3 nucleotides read TGCAGTGCCGCCGTCCTGGGGGCTAGCACAGATACGCAGTATTTT. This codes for CSAAVLGASTDTQYF.

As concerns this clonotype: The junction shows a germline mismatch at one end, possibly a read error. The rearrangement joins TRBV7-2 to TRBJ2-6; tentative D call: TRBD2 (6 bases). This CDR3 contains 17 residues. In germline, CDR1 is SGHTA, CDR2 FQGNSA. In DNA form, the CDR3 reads TGTGCCAGCAGTTTAGTCGGGGGAAACTCTGGGGCCAACGTCCTGACTTTC. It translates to CASSLVGGNSGANVLTF.

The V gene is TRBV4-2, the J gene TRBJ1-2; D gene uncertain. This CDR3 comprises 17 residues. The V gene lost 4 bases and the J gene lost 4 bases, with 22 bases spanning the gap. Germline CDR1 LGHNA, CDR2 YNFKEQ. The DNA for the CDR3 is TGTGCCAGCAGCCCAATTGCGTCCACACGGGCCAGCTATGGCTACACCTTC. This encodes CASSPIASTRASYGYTF.

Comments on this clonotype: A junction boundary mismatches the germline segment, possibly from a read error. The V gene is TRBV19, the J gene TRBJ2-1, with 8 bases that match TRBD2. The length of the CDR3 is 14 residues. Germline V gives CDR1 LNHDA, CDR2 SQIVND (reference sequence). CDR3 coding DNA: TGTGCCAGTAAGGAGCGGGAGCTATACACTGAGCAGTTCTTC. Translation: CASKERELYTEQFF.

The CDR3 protein is CASSLGRLYGYTF. In nucleotides, the CDR3 is TGTGCCAGCAGTTTAGGCCGACTCTATGGCTACACCTTC. The chain is built from TRBV12-3 or TRBV12-4 and TRBJ1-2; no firm D call. V lost 1 base and J 4 bases, leaving 7 bases between the germline ends. This CDR3 has 13 amino acids.

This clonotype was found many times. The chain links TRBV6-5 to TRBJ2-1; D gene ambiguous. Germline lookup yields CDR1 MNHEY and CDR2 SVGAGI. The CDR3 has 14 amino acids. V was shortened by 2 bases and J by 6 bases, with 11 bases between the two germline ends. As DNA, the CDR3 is TGTGCCAGCAGTTACAGACTCCGGGTCAATGAGCAGTTCTTC. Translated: CASSYRLRVNEQFF.

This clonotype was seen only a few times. The CDR3 reads CASSQEELGQREQFF. CDR3 nucleotide sequence: TGCGCCAGCAGCCAAGAAGAGCTTGGGCAGCGTGAGCAGTTCTTC. The rearrangement uses TRBV4-3 and TRBJ2-1; D not resolved. The CDR3 has 15 residues. From germline, CDR1 is LGHNA and CDR2 YSLEER. The ends were cut back, 0 bases at V and 9 bases at J, with 15 bases in the middle.

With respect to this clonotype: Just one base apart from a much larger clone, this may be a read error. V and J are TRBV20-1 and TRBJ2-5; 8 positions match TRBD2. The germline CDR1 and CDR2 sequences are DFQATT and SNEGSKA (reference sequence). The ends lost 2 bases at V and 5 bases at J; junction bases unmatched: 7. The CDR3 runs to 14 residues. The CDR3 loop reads CSARPTSDGETQYF. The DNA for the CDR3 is TGCAGTGCTAGACCGACTAGCGATGGGGAGACCCAGTACTTC.

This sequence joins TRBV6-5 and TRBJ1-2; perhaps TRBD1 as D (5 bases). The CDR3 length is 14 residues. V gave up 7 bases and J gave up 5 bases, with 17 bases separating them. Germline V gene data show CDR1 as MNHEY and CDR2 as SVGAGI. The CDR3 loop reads CASKMGQGIYGYTF. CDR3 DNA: TGTGCCAGCAAAATGGGGCAGGGAATATATGGCTACACCTTC.